These T cell receptor beta chains were read from a single sample in a study of T cell changes during pregnancy in multiple sclerosis. Clones were read by immunoSEQ multiplex PCR, and TCRdb kept only the in-frame ones, dropping some. Of more than 65,000 clones in the sample, 91% were seen once. Specimen: peripheral blood, collected in the first trimester of pregnancy. These receptors originate from a female donor with multiple sclerosis, enrolled in a pregnancy study. The CDR3 runs from the conserved cysteine through the conserved F or W. D genes are given only for firm matches. Size is stated for part of the rows, as once, few or many counts, or as a class when the clone is expanded.

J	V	D	size	DNA	CDR3
TRBJ1-2	TRBV25-1	NA	once	TGTGCCAGCAGTGCAACCGACAGGCTGAAGGGCTACACCTTC	CASSATDRLKGYTF
TRBJ1-3	TRBV28	NA	NA	TGTGCCAGCAGCGTCTCTGGAAACACCATATATTTT	CASSVSGNTIYF
TRBJ1-5	TRBV16	NA	NA	TGTGCCAGCAGCCCTAAAGGAGATCAGCCCCAGCATTTT	CASSPKGDQPQHF
TRBJ1-1	TRBV27	NA	NA	TGTGCCAGCAGTACAGGGACCCTCACTGAAGCTTTCTTT	CASSTGTLTEAFF
TRBJ2-1	TRBV19	TRBD2	NA	TGTGCCAGTAGTATGACTAGCGGGAGGGCCTATGAGCAGTTCTTC	CASSMTSGRAYEQFF
TRBJ1-4	TRBV9	TRBD1	NA	TGTGCCAGCAGCGTGGGGGACAGGGGTAATGAAAAACTGTTTTTT	CASSVGDRGNEKLFF
TRBJ1-5	TRBV19	NA	NA	TGTGCCAGTACTGCGGGCAATCAGCCCCAGCATTTT	CASTAGNQPQHF
TRBJ2-3	TRBV29-1	NA	once	TGCAGCGTTGAACGTGACGGGGATACGCAGTATTTT	CSVERDGDTQYF
TRBJ2-7	TRBV6-1	TRBD2	NA	TGTGCCAGCAGTGCAGGACTAGCGGGCGACTACGAGCAGTACTTC	CASSAGLAGDYEQYF
TRBJ2-7	TRBV6-1	NA	NA	TGTGCCAGCAGTGAAGCCCTATGGACAGCGTACGAGCAGTACTTC	CASSEALWTAYEQYF
TRBJ2-5	TRBV5-1	NA	once	TGCGCCAGCAGCTTGAGGCCCACGGAGGGCCCGGTGAAGACCCAGTACTTC	CASSLRPTEGPVKTQYF
TRBJ2-7	TRBV19	NA	NA	TGTGCCAGTAGTATGAGTTCCGACGAGCAGTACTTC	CASSMSSDEQYF
TRBJ2-4	TRBV5-6	TRBD2	NA	TGTGCCAGCAGCTTGGATGTTGCGGGAGCATCAAACATTCAGTACTTC	CASSLDVAGASNIQYF
TRBJ2-5	TRBV9	TRBD2	NA	TGTGCCAGCAGCGTAGAGGGCGGGGGGGCCAGGGAGACCCAGTACTTC	CASSVEGGGARETQYF
TRBJ2-1	TRBV9	NA	NA	TGTGCCAGCAGCGTAGAGGACTACCGAGCCTACAATGAGCAGTTCTTC	CASSVEDYRAYNEQFF
TRBJ2-5	TRBV6-5	TRBD2	NA	TGTGCCAGCAGGACCGGGAGGACGTACCAAGAGACCCAGTACTTC	CASRTGRTYQETQYF
TRBJ2-1	TRBV5-3	TRBD2	NA	TGTGCCAGAAGCTTGTGCGGTTTGGCTAGCGGGAGGGCCTGGAGCTCCTACAATGAGCAGTTCTTC	CARSLCGLASGRAWSSYNEQFF
TRBJ2-1	TRBV5-1	NA	NA	TGCGCCAGCAGCTTGCTCTCAGACACCTACAATGAGCAGTTCTTC	CASSLLSDTYNEQFF
TRBJ1-2	TRBV10-2	NA	NA	TGCGCCAGCAGTGAGCCGACAAGCTATGGCTACACCTTC	CASSEPTSYGYTF
TRBJ1-2	TRBV4-1	NA	NA	TGCGCCAGCAGCCAAGAGCCAGGCCCAATGCGCACCTTC	CASSQEPGPMRTF
TRBJ2-3	TRBV10-2	TRBD2	NA	TGCGCCAGCAGTGAGAGATTTGGGAGCGGGAGGGCCGACGGCACAGATACGCAGTATTTT	CASSERFGSGRADGTDTQYF